The rows below give T cell receptor beta chains drawn from one sample of a study of T cell repertoires in cytomegalovirus infection. Their antigens remain unidentified. TCRdb passed the reads through MiXCR, listing each CDR3 protein once. The sample lists about 500,000 distinct CDR3 sequences, roughly a third occurring once. Sequenced material: cultured PBMCs, taken from culture after CMV antigen stimulation. These receptors were taken from a human donor in good health (CMV status not recorded). Some clones in this sample may be carry-over from other donors' samples. CDR3s include the opening cysteine and the closing phenylalanine or tryptophan. The order of the fields is clone size, D gene, V gene, J gene, CDR3 protein, CDR3 DNA. A D gene is named only where the DNA matches it firmly. Where a row states a size, it is once, few, many or the class of an expanded clone; other rows omit it.

>few|TRBD2|TRBV6-2/TRBV6-3|TRBJ2-3
CASSALSGSDQDTQYF
TGTGCCAGCAGTGCCCTTAGCGGGAGCGATCAAGATACGCAGTATTTT
>.|.|TRBV7-2|TRBJ1-6
CASSLVGRALHF
TGTGCCAGCAGCTTAGTTGGGAGAGCCCTCCACTTT
>.|TRBD1|TRBV5-1|TRBJ2-3
CASSLGGTGRDTQYF
TGCGCCAGCAGCTTGGGCGGGACAGGTCGGGATACGCAGTATTTT
>.|TRBD2|TRBV24-1|TRBJ2-7
CATSDTRGGSTYEQYF
TGTGCCACCAGTGATACCCGGGGAGGGTCAACCTACGAGCAGTACTTC
>few|.|TRBV10-3|TRBJ1-2
CAISRKKEYYGYTF
TGTGCCATCAGTCGGAAAAAGGAGTACTATGGCTACACCTTC
>once|.|TRBV6-5|TRBJ1-5
CASSQTGVQPQHF
TGTGCCAGCAGCCAAACCGGCGTCCAGCCCCAGCATTTT
>.|TRBD1|TRBV5-3|TRBJ2-1
CASSPPDRVGNNEQFF
TGTGCCAGCAGCCCCCCCGACAGGGTAGGAAACAATGAGCAGTTCTTC
>once|.|TRBV19|TRBJ1-1
CASSIPGGANTEAFF
TGTGCCAGTAGTATTCCCGGGGGTGCGAACACTGAAGCTTTCTTT
>few|TRBD2|TRBV3-1|TRBJ2-2
CASRLAGGLGELFF
TGTGCCAGCCGGCTAGCGGGAGGGTTGGGGGAGCTGTTTTTT
>few|.|TRBV7-2|TRBJ2-1
CASSLIIWGGSNEQFF
TGTGCCAGCAGCTTAATCATTTGGGGGGGCAGCAATGAGCAGTTCTTC
>.|.|TRBV7-6|TRBJ2-3
CASSLGHRETDTQYF
TGTGCCAGCAGCTTAGGCCACAGGGAAACAGATACGCAGTATTTT
>.|.|TRBV5-1|TRBJ2-5
CASRTGQQETQYF
TGCGCCAGCAGAACCGGACAGCAAGAGACCCAGTACTTC
>.|.|TRBV6-5|TRBJ1-1
CASRPGQRRVKAFF
TGTGCCAGCAGGCCCGGACAGCGGAGGGTAAAAGCTTTCTTT
>few|TRBD1|TRBV28|TRBJ1-2
CASSSSGTGMYVFLYTF
TGTGCCAGCAGTTCGTCCGGGACAGGGATGTATGTGTTTCTCTACACCTTC
>many|TRBD1|TRBV7-2|TRBJ2-3
CASSRTVTGKSDTQYF
TGTGCCAGCAGCCGAACGGTGACAGGGAAGTCAGATACGCAGTATTTT
>.|TRBD2|TRBV6-6|TRBJ2-7
CASSYGLAGQGEQYF
TGTGCCAGCAGTTACGGACTAGCGGGACAAGGCGAGCAGTACTTC
>few|.|TRBV18|TRBJ1-5
CASSPPHGQPQHF
TGTGCCAGCTCACCACCCCATGGTCAGCCCCAGCATTTT
>.|.|TRBV12-5|TRBJ1-2
CASGFDPGLYGYTF
TGTGCTAGTGGTTTTGACCCTGGGCTCTATGGCTACACCTTC
>many|TRBD1|TRBV18|TRBJ2-3
CASRDSADTQYF
TGTGCCAGCCGGGACAGTGCAGATACGCAGTATTTT
>.|.|TRBV29-1|TRBJ2-5
CSVLDPRRPQKTQYF
TGCAGCGTTTTAGACCCGCGTAGGCCCCAAAAGACCCAGTACTTC
>few|.|TRBV7-2|TRBJ1-2
CASRQRYGYTF
TGTGCCAGCAGGCAGCGGTATGGCTACACCTTC
>few|.|TRBV4-1|TRBJ2-1
CASSQGGAYNEQFF
TGCGCCAGCAGCCAAGGGGGGGCCTACAATGAGCAGTTCTTC
>once|.|TRBV7-4|TRBJ1-5
CASSLALTEGDQPQHF
TGTGCCAGCAGCTTAGCGTTAACAGAGGGCGATCAGCCCCAGCATTTT
>.|.|TRBV4-1|TRBJ2-3
CASSQPGVTDTQYF
TGCGCCAGCAGCCAACCGGGAGTTACAGATACGCAGTATTTT
>many|.|TRBV7-2|TRBJ1-1
CASSLASEAFF
TGTGCCAGCAGCTTAGCGTCTGAAGCTTTCTTT
>few|TRBD1|TRBV7-9|TRBJ1-2
CASSWETAGGVGTF
TGTGCCAGCAGCTGGGAGACGGCAGGGGGCGTAGGGACCTTC
>few|.|TRBV7-2|TRBJ1-1
CASSLRNQGDTEAFF
TGTGCCAGCAGCTTACGTAACCAGGGTGACACTGAAGCTTTCTTT
>.|.|TRBV19|TRBJ2-3
CASSIGLSTDTQYF
TGTGCCAGTAGTATAGGACTCAGCACAGATACGCAGTATTTT
>few|.|TRBV6-2/TRBV6-3|TRBJ1-1
CASREETANTEAFF
TGTGCCAGCAGGGAAGAGACAGCTAACACTGAAGCTTTCTTT
>few|TRBD2|TRBV7-2|TRBJ2-7
CASSSHLAGVREQYF
TGTGCCAGCAGCTCGCATCTAGCGGGAGTGCGCGAGCAGTACTTC
>.|.|TRBV4-2|TRBJ2-5
CASSQRGRVQETQYF
TGTGCCAGCAGCCAGCGAGGCAGGGTCCAAGAGACCCAGTACTTC
>few|TRBD2|TRBV6-8|TRBJ2-1
CASSYGGSPSNNEQFF
TGTGCCAGCAGTTACGGCGGGAGCCCTTCCAACAATGAGCAGTTCTTC
>.|.|TRBV5-4|TRBJ1-2
CASSPRSTPGQGYGYTF
TGTGCCAGCAGTCCTAGGTCCACTCCTGGTCAGGGCTATGGCTACACCTTC
>many|TRBD2|TRBV2|TRBJ2-3
CASSDSGRAGGDTQYF
TGTGCCAGCAGTGACAGCGGGAGGGCCGGGGGAGATACGCAGTATTTT
>few|.|TRBV2|TRBJ2-7
CASTLGVRDYEQYF
TGTGCCAGCACCCTCGGCGTCCGGGACTACGAGCAGTACTTC
>once|.|TRBV7-9|TRBJ2-1
CASSLVRFSEQFF
TGTGCCAGCAGCTTAGTACGATTTAGTGAGCAGTTCTTC
>.|TRBD2|TRBV20-1|TRBJ2-5
CSAFQLAGVRETQYF
TGCAGTGCTTTTCAACTAGCGGGAGTAAGGGAGACCCAGTACTTC
>.|.|TRBV7-6|TRBJ1-3
CASSLASESSGNTIYF
TGTGCCAGCAGCTTGGCCAGCGAAAGCTCTGGAAACACCATATATTTT
>.|TRBD1|TRBV7-3|TRBJ2-5
CASSPGPGQGEETQYF
TGTGCCAGCAGCCCAGGTCCGGGACAGGGGGAAGAGACCCAGTACTTC
>few|.|TRBV4-3|TRBJ2-3
CASSQERYPDLKDTQYF
TGCGCCAGCAGCCAAGAAAGGTATCCGGACCTAAAAGATACGCAGTATTTT
>few|TRBD2|TRBV4-1|TRBJ2-5
CASSQDGTNQETQYF
TGCGCCAGCAGCCAAGATGGGACTAACCAAGAGACCCAGTACTTC
>many|.|TRBV7-2|TRBJ1-4
CASSVDRPSTNEKLFF
TGTGCCAGCAGCGTAGACAGGCCGTCAACTAATGAAAAACTGTTTTTT
>.|.|TRBV7-2|TRBJ1-3
CASSLAALSGNTIYF
TGTGCCAGCAGCTTAGCGGCCCTCTCTGGAAACACCATATATTTT
>few|TRBD2|TRBV7-2|TRBJ2-2
CASSLQASGTTGELFF
TGTGCCAGCAGCTTACAGGCTAGCGGGACCACCGGGGAGCTGTTTTTT
>.|.|TRBV6-1|TRBJ2-7
CASSFWGYEQYF
TGTGCCAGCAGTTTTTGGGGATACGAGCAGTACTTC
>.|.|TRBV19|TRBJ2-3
CASSAAPGTHTQYF
TGTGCCAGTAGTGCTGCCCCGGGAACTCATACGCAGTATTTT
>few|.|TRBV10-3|TRBJ2-3
CAISEGLASTDTQYF
TGTGCCATCAGTGAGGGATTAGCTTCCACAGATACGCAGTATTTT
>.|TRBD1|TRBV10-3|TRBJ1-6
CAISSGQANSPLHF
TGTGCCATCAGTTCGGGACAGGCTAATTCACCCCTCCACTTT
>.|TRBD2|TRBV24-1|TRBJ2-1
CATSDATSAGKYEQFF
TGTGCCACCAGTGACGCGACTAGCGCGGGGAAGTATGAGCAGTTCTTC
>few|.|TRBV7-2|TRBJ2-1
CASRPLNRNEQFF
TGTGCCAGCAGGCCCTTAAACCGGAATGAGCAGTTCTTC
>once|.|TRBV4-3|TRBJ2-5
CASSRQQGPETQYF
TGCGCCAGCAGCCGCCAACAGGGCCCAGAGACCCAGTACTTC
>.|.|TRBV25-1|TRBJ1-4
CASSEWVIGLGDEKLFF
TGTGCCAGCAGTGAATGGGTTATTGGACTCGGTGATGAAAAACTGTTTTTT
>.|.|TRBV5-4|TRBJ2-1
CASSRENTYNEQFF
TGTGCCAGCAGTCGGGAGAACACTTACAATGAGCAGTTCTTC